This T cell receptor beta chain was profiled in a study of shared clonotypes between healthy human individuals. Assay execution proceeded at the deep level. TCRdb's copy holds only in-frame clones and misses some; the assay was immunoSEQ multiplex PCR. The sample yields 1.5 million to 2.5 million clones, about 95% seen once. V was trimmed by 5 bases and J by 3 bases, leaving 23 bases between them. Per germline, CDR1 PRHDT and CDR2 FYEKMQ (reference sequence). The CDR3 spans 17 residues. Regarding this clone: Its antigen is currently unknown.

Naive CD8 cells lacked CD45RO, underwent positive selection for CCR7 and left out terminally differentiated effector memory CD45RA+ cells. Overall study findings and caveats: On the whole, naive subsets had larger estimated richness than memory subsets had. In this cohort, only blood was sampled, and tissue repertoires likely differ.

The genes are TRBV13 and TRBJ2-7; TRBD1 is a possible D gene (5 bases). Sequencing was performed on naive CD8+ T cells sorted from blood. This clonotype originated in a man younger than 35 in good health. Here the CDR3 reads CASSPTGGSRTVYEQYF. DNA for the CDR3: TGTGCCAGCAGCCCTACAGGCGGATCCCGAACGGTCTACGAGCAGTACTTC. Filled out from reference TRBV13 and TRBJ2-7, the complete variable domain reads AAGVIQSPRHLIKEKRETATLKCYPIPRHDTVYWYQQGPGQDPQFLISFYEKMQSDKGSIPDRFSAQQFSDYHSELNMSSLELGDSALYFCASSPTGGSRTVYEQYFGPGTRLTVT.